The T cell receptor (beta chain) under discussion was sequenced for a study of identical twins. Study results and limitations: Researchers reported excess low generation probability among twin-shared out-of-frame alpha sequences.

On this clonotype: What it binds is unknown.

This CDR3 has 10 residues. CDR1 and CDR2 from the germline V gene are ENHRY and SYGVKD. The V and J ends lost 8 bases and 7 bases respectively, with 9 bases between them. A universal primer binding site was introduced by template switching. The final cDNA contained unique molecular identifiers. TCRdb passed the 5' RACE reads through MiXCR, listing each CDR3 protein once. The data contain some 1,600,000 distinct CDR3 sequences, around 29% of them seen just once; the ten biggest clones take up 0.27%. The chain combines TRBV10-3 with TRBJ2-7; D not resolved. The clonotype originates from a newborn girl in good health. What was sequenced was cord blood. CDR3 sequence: CAIGYNEQYF. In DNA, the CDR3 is TGTGCCATCGGTTACAATGAGCAGTACTTC.